These 2 T cell receptor beta chains originate from one sample sequenced in a study of T cells after yellow fever vaccination. One entry per CDR3 protein results from TCRdb running MiXCR on the 5' RACE reads. The table lists hundreds of thousands of distinct CDR3 sequences, 15% to 20% of them singletons. The sequences come from PBMCs, collected 15 days after the yellow fever booster vaccination. The receptors derive from a man under 40 who received the YFV17D yellow fever vaccine.

V gene TRBV6-1 combines with J gene TRBJ2-7; D unresolved. Germline V CDR1 and CDR2: MNHNS, SASEGT. The CDR3 contains 12 residues. V gave up 2 bases and J gave up 8 bases, with 10 bases separating them. CDR3 residues: CASSELGGQQYF. The CDR3 region has the DNA TGTGCCAGCAGTGAATTAGGTGGGCAGCAGTACTTC.

The rearrangement uses TRBV7-8 and TRBJ2-7, with D uncertain. V was cut by 5 bases and J by 4 bases, with 9 bases left in between. Germline V gives CDR1 SGHVS, CDR2 FQNEAQ. CDR3 length: 12 residues. CDR3 loop: CASSPHGYEQYF. The CDR3 DNA is TGTGCCAGCAGCCCGCATGGTTACGAGCAGTACTTC.